Listed below are T cell receptor beta chains from one sample, sequenced in a study of CD8 T cells in Susac syndrome. One entry per CDR3 protein results from TCRdb running MiXCR on the immunoSEQ multiplex PCR reads. The profile covers roughly 200,000 distinct CDR3 sequences, with just under 95% appearing a single time and approximately 0.082% taken by the ten largest. Sequenced input: CD4+ T cells from PBMCs. These receptors were taken from a human donor with multiple sclerosis. CDR3s include the opening cysteine and the closing phenylalanine or tryptophan. The D gene is left open where the match is weak. A clone size is listed for some rows: how often the clone was seen (once, few, many), or a class if it is expanded.

J | V | D | size | DNA | CDR3
TRBJ2-3 | TRBV3-1 | TRBD2 | - | TGTGCCAGCGCCCCAGGACTAGCTGAAGATACGCAGTATTTT | CASAPGLAEDTQYF
TRBJ2-1 | TRBV3-1 | TRBD1 | - | TGTGCCAGCAACCCCGGGACAGGGGATTATAGTGAGCAGTTCTTC | CASNPGTGDYSEQFF
TRBJ2-7 | TRBV3-1 | - | - | TGTGCCAGCAGCCTCGGGGGGCCCTACGAGCAGTACTTC | CASSLGGPYEQYF
TRBJ1-2 | TRBV15 | TRBD1 | - | TGTGCCACCAGCGTGGACAGGGCAAGCTATGGCTACACCTTC | CATSVDRASYGYTF
TRBJ2-5 | TRBV3-1 | TRBD2 | - | TGTGCCAGCAGCCCACGAGGGCGGGGGGGCTTGGAGACCCAGTACTTC | CASSPRGRGGLETQYF
TRBJ2-1 | TRBV3-1 | - | few | TGTGCCAGCAGCCAAGATACAGGGAGGTACAATGAGCAGTTCTTC | CASSQDTGRYNEQFF
TRBJ1-2 | TRBV5-1 | - | - | TGCGCCAGCAGCTTGGGAGAGATCAGGTCAGCGAGTGGCTACACCTTC | CASSLGEIRSASGYTF
TRBJ2-5 | TRBV7-9 | - | once | TGTGCCAGCAGCTCTAGGACAGAGGGAGAGACCCAGTACTTC | CASSSRTEGETQYF
TRBJ2-2 | TRBV2 | - | once | TGTGCCAGCAGTGGGAACACCGGGGAGCTGTTTTTT | CASSGNTGELFF
TRBJ2-6 | TRBV30 | TRBD1 | - | TGTGCCTGGAGTAGGATGCCGCCGGGACAGGGGTCCACCTGGGGGGCCAACGTCCTGACTTTC | CAWSRMPPGQGSTWGANVLTF
TRBJ2-1 | TRBV12-3/TRBV12-4 | - | once | TGTGCCAGCAGTTTAGTCCTGGACGGGAACCCGCAGTTCTTC | CASSLVLDGNPQFF
TRBJ2-2 | TRBV20-1 | TRBD2 | - | TGCAGTGCTAAGACTAGCGGGGCCCCAGGGGAGCTGTTTTTT | CSAKTSGAPGELFF
TRBJ1-1 | TRBV15 | TRBD1 | - | TGTGCCACCAGCAGGCCGGGACAGATGAACACTGAAGCTTTCTTT | CATSRPGQMNTEAFF
TRBJ1-1 | TRBV20-1 | - | - | TGCAGTGCTGCCCTTAACACTGAAGCTTTCTTT | CSAALNTEAFF
TRBJ2-2 | TRBV6-5 | - | - | TGTGCCAGCAGTTACTCGAGACGGACCGGGACCGGGGAGCTGTTTTTT | CASSYSRRTGTGELFF
TRBJ2-2 | TRBV20-1 | TRBD1 | - | TGCAGTGCTAGAGTGGCAGGGGGCATCGGGGAGCTGTTTTTT | CSARVAGGIGELFF
TRBJ2-1 | TRBV5-1 | TRBD2 | - | TGCGCCAGCAGCTTGGTGAACAGCGGGGGATACAATGCGGAGCAGTTCTTC | CASSLVNSGGYNAEQFF
TRBJ2-7 | TRBV18 | TRBD2 | - | TGTGCCAGCTCACCCGAGAGCCATACCGGGGGGAATTACTTC | CASSPESHTGGNYF
TRBJ1-2 | TRBV6-1 | TRBD1 | - | TGTGCCAGCAGAGAGACAGGGGACGGCTACACCTTC | CASRETGDGYTF
TRBJ1-2 | TRBV19 | - | - | TGTGCCAGTACGATCCGGGACACCTTCGACTATGGCTACACCTTC | CASTIRDTFDYGYTF
TRBJ2-7 | TRBV12-3/TRBV12-4 | TRBD1 | - | TGTGCCAGCAGTTTCGACAGGGGTAAAGAGCAGTACTTC | CASSFDRGKEQYF
TRBJ2-2 | TRBV18 | - | once | TGTGCCAGCTCACCGTTGGGGAACACCGGGGAGCTGTTTTTT | CASSPLGNTGELFF
TRBJ2-7 | TRBV6-6 | - | - | TGTGCCAGCAGTTTGAGGGACTACGAGCAGTACTTC | CASSLRDYEQYF
TRBJ2-1 | TRBV7-9 | TRBD1 | - | TGTGCCAGCAGCCCTGGACAGGTCCGGTTCGACAATGAGCAGTTCTTC | CASSPGQVRFDNEQFF
TRBJ2-1 | TRBV2 | - | - | TGTGCCAGCACCCATCAGGGGAGGGCCTATGAGCAGTTCTTC | CASTHQGRAYEQFF
TRBJ2-5 | TRBV19 | - | - | TGTGCCAGTTCCCTACTCCCCCGAGAGACCCAGTACTTC | CASSLLPRETQYF
TRBJ1-1 | TRBV7-9 | TRBD1 | - | TGTGCCAGCAGCTTAGATAAGGGGCAGGGGGGCACTGAAGCTTTCTTT | CASSLDKGQGGTEAFF
TRBJ2-5 | TRBV5-1 | - | - | TGCGCCAGCAGGGACCAAATATCGAGGGAGACCCAGTACTTC | CASRDQISRETQYF
TRBJ2-5 | TRBV5-1 | - | - | TGCGCCAGCAGGGTAGGACTTGATCAAGAGACCCAGTACTTC | CASRVGLDQETQYF
TRBJ2-7 | TRBV29-1 | - | few | TGCAGCGTTGACAGGATTGACGAGCAGTACTTC | CSVDRIDEQYF
TRBJ2-5 | TRBV18 | - | - | TGTGCCAGCTCACCACCGTTACGGGGAGAGACCCAGTACTTC | CASSPPLRGETQYF
TRBJ2-5 | TRBV20-1 | - | - | TGCAGTACTGTAACCCGGGGCGCGGAGACCCAGTACTTC | CSTVTRGAETQYF
TRBJ1-2 | TRBV19 | - | - | TGTGCCAGTACCTCCTATCAGGACAGCCGTAATACCTTC | CASTSYQDSRNTF
TRBJ1-1 | TRBV18 | TRBD1 | - | TGTGCCAGCTCAGCCCGGGACAGGGTGATCACTGAAGCTTTCTTT | CASSARDRVITEAFF
TRBJ2-7 | TRBV3-1 | - | - | TGTGCCAGCAGCCAAGAGGTAGTATGGGGGGCCACCTACGAGCAGTACTTC | CASSQEVVWGATYEQYF
TRBJ2-3 | TRBV14 | - | - | TGTGCCAGCAGCCGGTTCCAGGGAACAGATACGCAGTATTTT | CASSRFQGTDTQYF
TRBJ1-6 | TRBV5-6 | TRBD1 | - | TGTGCCAGCAGCGTGGACAGGGGAAATTCACCCCTCCACTTT | CASSVDRGNSPLHF
TRBJ1-6 | TRBV20-1 | - | - | TGCAGTGCTAGAGTATTACAGGGCCCCCTCCACTTT | CSARVLQGPLHF
TRBJ1-4 | TRBV5-1 | - | - | TGCGCCAGCAGACAGAATGAAAAACTGTTTTTT | CASRQNEKLFF
TRBJ2-5 | TRBV5-1 | TRBD2 | - | TGCGCCAGCAGCCCCGGGACTAATCAAGAGACCCAGTACTTC | CASSPGTNQETQYF
TRBJ1-6 | TRBV30 | - | - | TGTGCCTGGAGTGTAAGGGGGGGTAATTCACCCCTCCACTTT | CAWSVRGGNSPLHF
TRBJ2-3 | TRBV5-4 | - | - | TGTGCCAGCAGCCAGGGGCTTCAACGCACAGATACGCAGTATTTT | CASSQGLQRTDTQYF
TRBJ2-7 | TRBV7-2 | TRBD2 | - | TGTGCCAGCAGCCTCGGACTAGTACCGAACGAGCAGTACTTC | CASSLGLVPNEQYF
TRBJ1-1 | TRBV29-1 | - | - | TGCAGCGTTGAAGGGACGTCGAACACTGAAGCTTTCTTT | CSVEGTSNTEAFF
TRBJ1-3 | TRBV3-1 | - | - | TGTGCCAGCAGCGAAACAGGGAAGGGAAACACCATATATTTT | CASSETGKGNTIYF
TRBJ2-3 | TRBV4-1 | TRBD2 | - | TGCGCCAGCAGCCATAGCGGGCAGAGCACAGATACGCAGTATTTT | CASSHSGQSTDTQYF
TRBJ2-7 | TRBV20-1 | TRBD2 | - | TGCAGTGCTAGAGATAAGCCCCGGGGGGACGAGCAGTACTTC | CSARDKPRGDEQYF
TRBJ1-1 | TRBV3-1 | - | - | TGTGCCAGCAGCCAGGTAACAGGCACTGAAGCTTTCTTT | CASSQVTGTEAFF
TRBJ2-5 | TRBV20-1 | TRBD2 | - | TGCAGTGCATCACTAGCGGGACAAGAGACCCAGTACTTC | CSASLAGQETQYF
TRBJ2-2 | TRBV12-3/TRBV12-4 | - | - | TGTGCCAGCAGTTTAGGGCCAGGACAGACGAACACCGGGGAGCTGTTTTTT | CASSLGPGQTNTGELFF
TRBJ2-1 | TRBV30 | - | - | TGTGCCTGGAGCCTACAGGGTAGGAATGAGCAGTTCTTC | CAWSLQGRNEQFF